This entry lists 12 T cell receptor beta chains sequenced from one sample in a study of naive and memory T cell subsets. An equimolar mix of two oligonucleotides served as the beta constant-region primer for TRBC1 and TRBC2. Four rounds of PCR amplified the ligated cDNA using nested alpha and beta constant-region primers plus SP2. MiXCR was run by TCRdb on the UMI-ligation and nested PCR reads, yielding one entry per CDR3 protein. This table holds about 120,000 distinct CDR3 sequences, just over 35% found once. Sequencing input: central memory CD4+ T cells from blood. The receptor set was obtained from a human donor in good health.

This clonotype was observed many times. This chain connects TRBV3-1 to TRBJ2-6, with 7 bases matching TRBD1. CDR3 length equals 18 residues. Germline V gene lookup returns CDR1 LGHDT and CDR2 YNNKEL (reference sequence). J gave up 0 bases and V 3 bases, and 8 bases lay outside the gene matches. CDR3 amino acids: CASSQHPGQSSGANVLTF. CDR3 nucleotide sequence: TGTGCCAGCAGCCAGCATCCGGGACAGAGCTCTGGGGCCAACGTCCTGACTTTC.

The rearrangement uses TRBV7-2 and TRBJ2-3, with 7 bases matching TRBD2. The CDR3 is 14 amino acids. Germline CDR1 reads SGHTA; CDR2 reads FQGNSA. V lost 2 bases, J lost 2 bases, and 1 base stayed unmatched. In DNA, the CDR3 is TGTGCCAGCAGCTTACAGCGGGACACAGATACGCAGTATTTT. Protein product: CASSLQRDTDTQYF.

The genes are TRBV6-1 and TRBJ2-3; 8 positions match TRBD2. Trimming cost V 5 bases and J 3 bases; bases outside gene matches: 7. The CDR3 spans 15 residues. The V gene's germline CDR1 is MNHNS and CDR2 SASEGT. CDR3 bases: TGTGCCAGCAGTCTGGCGGGAGGTTTGACAGATACGCAGTATTTT. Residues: CASSLAGGLTDTQYF.

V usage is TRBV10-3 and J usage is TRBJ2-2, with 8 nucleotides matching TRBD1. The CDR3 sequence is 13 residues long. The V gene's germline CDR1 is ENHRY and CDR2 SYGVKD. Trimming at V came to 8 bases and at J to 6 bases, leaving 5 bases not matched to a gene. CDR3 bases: TGTGCCATCCTCCAGGGGGCTGCCGGGGAGCTGTTTTTT. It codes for CAILQGAAGELFF.

For the CDR3, the DNA is TGTGCCAGCAGCTTACAGGGACCTACCTACGAGCAGTACTTC. Protein: CASSLQGPTYEQYF. V usage is TRBV5-6 and J usage is TRBJ2-7; D perhaps matches TRBD1 (6 bases). Per germline, CDR1 SGHDT and CDR2 YYEEEE. The V gene lost 2 bases and the J gene lost 2 bases, with 11 bases spanning the gap. The CDR3 has 14 amino acids.

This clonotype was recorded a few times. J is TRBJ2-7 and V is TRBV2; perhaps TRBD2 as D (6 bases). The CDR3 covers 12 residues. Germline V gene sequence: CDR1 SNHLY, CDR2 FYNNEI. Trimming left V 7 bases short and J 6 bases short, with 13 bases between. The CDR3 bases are TGTGCCAGCATGCGGGGTTTCGGCGAGCAGTACTTC. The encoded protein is CASMRGFGEQYF.

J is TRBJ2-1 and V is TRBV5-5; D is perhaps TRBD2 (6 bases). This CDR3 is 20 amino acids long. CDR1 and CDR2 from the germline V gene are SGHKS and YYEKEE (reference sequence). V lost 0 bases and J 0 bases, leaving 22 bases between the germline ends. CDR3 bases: TGTGCCAGCAGCTTGGGGGGCGGGGACTTGAGTCTCGGCTCCTACAATGAGCAGTTCTTC. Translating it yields CASSLGGGDLSLGSYNEQFF.

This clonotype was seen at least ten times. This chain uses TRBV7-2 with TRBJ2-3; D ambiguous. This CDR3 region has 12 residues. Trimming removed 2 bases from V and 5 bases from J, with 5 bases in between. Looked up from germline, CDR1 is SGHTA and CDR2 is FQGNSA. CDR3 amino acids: CASSLWGDTQYF. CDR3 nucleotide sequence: TGTGCCAGCAGCTTATGGGGAGATACGCAGTATTTT.

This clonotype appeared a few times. In nucleotides, the CDR3 is TGTGCCAGCAGTTTAGCGCAACTTTCGGCGCGGGAGGGAATATACAATGAGCAGTTCTTC. As protein: CASSLAQLSAREGIYNEQFF. The chain carries TRBV12-3 or TRBV12-4 and TRBJ2-1, with 9 bases that match TRBD2. There are 20 residues in the CDR3. V was clipped by 0 bases and J by 4 bases; unmatched bases: 16.

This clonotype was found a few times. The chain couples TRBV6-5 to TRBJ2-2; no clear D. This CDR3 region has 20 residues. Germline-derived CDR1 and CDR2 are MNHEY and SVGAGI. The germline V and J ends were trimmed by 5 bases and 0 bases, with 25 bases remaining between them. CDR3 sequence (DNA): TGTGCCAGCAGTAATCTTCGACGTGTGTGGGCCAATTCGAACACCGGGGAGCTGTTTTTT. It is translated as CASSNLRRVWANSNTGELFF.

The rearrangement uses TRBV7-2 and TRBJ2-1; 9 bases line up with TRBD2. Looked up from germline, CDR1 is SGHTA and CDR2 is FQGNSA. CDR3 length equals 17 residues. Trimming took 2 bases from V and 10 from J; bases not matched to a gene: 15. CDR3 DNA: TGTGCCAGCAGCTTAATAGCGGGAGTTTCTCAAATGGAAGAGCAGTTCTTC. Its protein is CASSLIAGVSQMEEQFF.

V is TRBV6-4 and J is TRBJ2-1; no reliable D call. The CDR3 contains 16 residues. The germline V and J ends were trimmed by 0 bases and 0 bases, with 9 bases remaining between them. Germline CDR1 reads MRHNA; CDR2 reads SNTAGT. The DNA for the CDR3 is TGTGCCAGCAGTGACTCGCCTCAGTTCTCCTACAATGAGCAGTTCTTC. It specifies CASSDSPQFSYNEQFF.